This T cell receptor (beta chain) came from a study of spatial heterogeneity in lung cancer. Turning to the study itself: The count of detected beta-chain sequences consistently exceeded that of alpha-chain sequences.

Each CDR3 protein is one row after TCRdb ran MiXCR on the 5' RACE reads. This table has about 48,000 distinct CDR3 sequences, 5.3% appearing once. The V end lost 5 bases, the J end lost 2 bases, and 17 bases lay between the germline ends. This CDR3 has 16 residues. Regarding time point: sample taken at primary tumor resection. The 55 to 90 donors had untreated early-stage non-small cell lung cancer. Material for sequencing was whole RNA from tumor, nontumor lung or frozen PBMC, left unsorted. The sequences come from PBMCs, collected at surgery. The J gene is TRBJ2-3, the V gene TRBV23-1; D unresolved. TRBV23-1 is classed as an ORF, of uncertain function. The clonotype comes from a male donor with early-stage non-small cell lung cancer. The CDR3 DNA reads as TGCGCCAGCAGTTCCCCTACCCCTGAGTCCACAGATACGCAGTATTTT. Its translation is CASSSPTPESTDTQYF.